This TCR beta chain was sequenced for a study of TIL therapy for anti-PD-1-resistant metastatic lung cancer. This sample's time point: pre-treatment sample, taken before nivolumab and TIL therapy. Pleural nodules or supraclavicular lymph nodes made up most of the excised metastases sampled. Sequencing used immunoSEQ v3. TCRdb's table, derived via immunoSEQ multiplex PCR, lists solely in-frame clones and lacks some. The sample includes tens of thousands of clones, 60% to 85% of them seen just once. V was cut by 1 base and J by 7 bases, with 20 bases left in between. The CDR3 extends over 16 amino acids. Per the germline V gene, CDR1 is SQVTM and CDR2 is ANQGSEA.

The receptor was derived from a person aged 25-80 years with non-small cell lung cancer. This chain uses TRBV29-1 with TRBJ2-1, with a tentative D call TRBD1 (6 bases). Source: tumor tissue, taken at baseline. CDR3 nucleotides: TGCAGCGTTGAAGGGGGGCGGGCAGGGGTAGTAAATGAGCAGTTCTTC. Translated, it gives CSVEGGRAGVVNEQFF.